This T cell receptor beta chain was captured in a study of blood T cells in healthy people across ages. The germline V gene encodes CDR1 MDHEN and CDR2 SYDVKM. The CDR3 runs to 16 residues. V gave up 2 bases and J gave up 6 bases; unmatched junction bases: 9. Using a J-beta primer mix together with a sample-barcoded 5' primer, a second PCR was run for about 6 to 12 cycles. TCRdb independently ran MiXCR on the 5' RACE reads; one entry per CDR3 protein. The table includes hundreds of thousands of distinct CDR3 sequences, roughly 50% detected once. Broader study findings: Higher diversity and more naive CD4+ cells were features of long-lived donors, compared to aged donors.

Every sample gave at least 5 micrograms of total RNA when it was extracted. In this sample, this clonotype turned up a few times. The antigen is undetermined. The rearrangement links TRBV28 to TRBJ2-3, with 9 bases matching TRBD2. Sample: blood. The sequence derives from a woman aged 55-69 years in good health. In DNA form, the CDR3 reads TGTGCCAGCAGTTTAGCGACTAGCGGCTCTTCGGATACGCAGTATTTT. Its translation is CASSLATSGSSDTQYF. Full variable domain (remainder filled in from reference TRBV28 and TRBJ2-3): DVKVTQSSRYLVKRTGEKVFLECVQDMDHENMFWYRQDPGLGLRLIYFSYDVKMKEKGDIPEGYSVSREKKERFSLILESASTNQTSMYLCASSLATSGSSDTQYFGPGTRLTVL.